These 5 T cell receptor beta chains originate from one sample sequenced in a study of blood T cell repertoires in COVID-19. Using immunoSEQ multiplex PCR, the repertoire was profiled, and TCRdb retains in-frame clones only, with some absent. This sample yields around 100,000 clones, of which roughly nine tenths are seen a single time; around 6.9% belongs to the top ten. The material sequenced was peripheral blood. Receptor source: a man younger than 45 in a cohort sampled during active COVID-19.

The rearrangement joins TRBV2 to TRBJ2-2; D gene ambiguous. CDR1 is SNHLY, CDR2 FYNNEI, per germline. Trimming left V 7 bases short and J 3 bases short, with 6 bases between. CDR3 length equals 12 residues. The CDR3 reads CASTYHTGELFF. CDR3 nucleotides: TGTGCCAGCACCTATCACACCGGGGAGCTGTTTTTT.

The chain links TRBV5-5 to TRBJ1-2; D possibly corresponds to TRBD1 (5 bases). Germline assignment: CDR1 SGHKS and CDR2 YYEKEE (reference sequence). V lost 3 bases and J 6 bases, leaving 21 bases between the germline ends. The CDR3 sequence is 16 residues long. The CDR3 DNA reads TGTGCCAGCAGCTCCCCTCCACCGGGACTTAGGCATGGCTACACCTTC. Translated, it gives CASSSPPPGLRHGYTF.

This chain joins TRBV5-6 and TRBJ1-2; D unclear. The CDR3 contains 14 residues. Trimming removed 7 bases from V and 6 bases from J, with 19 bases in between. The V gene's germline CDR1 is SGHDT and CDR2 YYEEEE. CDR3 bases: TGTGCCAGCCGGTTCCGTGGTCCAACAGATGGCTACACCTTC. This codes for CASRFRGPTDGYTF. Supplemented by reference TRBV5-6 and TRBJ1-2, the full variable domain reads DAGVTQSPTHLIKTRGQQVTLRCSPKSGHDTVSWYQQALGQGPQFIFQYYEEEERQRGNFPDRFSGHQFPNYSSELNVNALLLGDSALYLCASRFRGPTDGYTFGSGTRLTVV.

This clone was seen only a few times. This CDR3 reads CASSPSGQVLYGYTF. Written as DNA, the CDR3 is TGCGCCAGCAGCCCTTCGGGACAGGTGCTCTATGGCTACACCTTC. The chain has TRBV5-1 and TRBJ1-2; 8 bases line up with TRBD1. Trimming took 4 bases from V and 4 from J; bases not matched to a gene: 9. The CDR3 is 15 amino acids. The V gene's germline CDR1 is SGHRS and CDR2 YFSETQ.

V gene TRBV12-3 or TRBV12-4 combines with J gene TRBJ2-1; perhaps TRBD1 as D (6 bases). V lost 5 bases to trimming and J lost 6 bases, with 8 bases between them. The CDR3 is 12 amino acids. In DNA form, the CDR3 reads TGTGCCAGCAGTAGGGGGACCAATGAGCAGTTCTTC. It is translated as CASSRGTNEQFF.